The 7 T cell receptor beta chains given below trace back to one sample, sequenced in a study of cytomegalovirus exposure and HLA in healthy donors. PCR employed 60 Vbeta and 13 Jbeta primers. The method was immunoSEQ multiplex PCR; TCRdb's version includes in-frame clones alone and lacks a portion of them. Of fewer than 200,000 clones detected, 80% to 90% appear once; the ten largest clones hold roughly 4.9%. Sequencing was performed on PBMCs. The origin of the receptors is a woman under 30 in good health and CMV-seropositive.

The V and J genes are TRBV7-6 and TRBJ2-5; D remains ambiguous. This CDR3 is built from 14 residues. Trimming cost V 5 bases and J 9 bases, with 19 bases left between them. In germline, CDR1 is SGHVS, CDR2 FNYEAQ. The CDR3 region is CASSALANRRAQYF. The CDR3, as DNA: TGTGCCAGCAGCGCCTTGGCCAACCGCCGGGCCCAGTACTTC.

The CDR3 DNA reads as TGTGCCAGCACCGGACAGGGAACTTATGGCTACACCTTC. It yields the protein CASTGQGTYGYTF. This chain joins TRBV6-5 and TRBJ1-2; 8 bases line up with TRBD1. This CDR3 contains 13 residues. CDR1 and CDR2 (germline): MNHEY, SVGAGI. V was clipped by 7 bases and J by 5 bases; unmatched bases: 6.

The chain joins TRBV27 to TRBJ1-6; D call uncertain. Trimming left V 8 bases short and J 8 bases short, with 13 bases between. Germline values: CDR1 MNHEY, CDR2 SMNVEV (reference sequence). The CDR3 length is 13 residues. In DNA form, the CDR3 reads TGTGCCAGCTCCCTTCGGAGGGATTCACCCCTCCACTTT. It encodes CASSLRRDSPLHF.

The chain combines TRBV30 with TRBJ2-1, with 10 bases aligning to TRBD2. The germline CDR1 and CDR2 sequences are GTSNPN and SVGIG (reference sequence). This CDR3 has 14 residues. The V and J ends lost 3 bases and 9 bases, in that order; junction bases with no gene match: 8. The CDR3 reads CAWRSLAGVAEQFF. CDR3 coding DNA: TGTGCCTGGAGATCGCTAGCGGGGGTTGCTGAGCAGTTCTTC. The entire variable domain, with the rest obtained from reference TRBV30 and TRBJ2-1, is as follows: SQTIHQWPATLVQPVGSPLSLECTVEGTSNPNLYWYRQAAGRGLQLLFYSVGIGQISSEVPQNLSASRPQDRQFILSSKKLLLSDSGFYLCAWRSLAGVAEQFFGPGTRLTVL.

The chain links TRBV7-2 to TRBJ2-3, with 10 bases fitting TRBD2. With V trimmed by 2 bases and J by 7 bases, 6 bases remained unmatched. The CDR3 is 15 amino acids. The germline gives CDR1 SGHTA, CDR2 FQGNSA. The CDR3 DNA reads TGTGCCAGCAGCTTATTAGCGGGGGGCATGTATACGCAGTATTTT. Translation: CASSLLAGGMYTQYF.

This chain joins TRBV2 and TRBJ2-4; D is unresolved. Between the trimmed V and J ends, which lost 7 bases and 6 bases, there was a span of 16 bases. Looked up from germline, CDR1 is SNHLY and CDR2 is FYNNEI. The CDR3 sequence is 14 residues long. The CDR3 DNA sequence: TGTGCCAGCACCCCGACTTTATTGGGAAACATTCAGTACTTC. This codes for CASTPTLLGNIQYF.

This clone has more than one count but fewer than ten. The same CDR3 also results from other DNA sequences found in this sample. This chain uses TRBV6-1 with TRBJ1-5; 7 bases are a match to TRBD1. The ends lost 7 bases at V and 1 base at J; junction bases unmatched: 4. From germline, CDR1 is MNHNS and CDR2 SASEGT. The CDR3 extends over 14 amino acids. The CDR3 coding sequence is TGTGCCAGCAACCCGACAGGGAGCAATCAGCCCCAGCATTTT. It codes for CASNPTGSNQPQHF.